This T cell receptor beta chain is from a study of cytomegalovirus exposure and HLA in healthy donors. In regard to this clone: Its target is unknown.

General observations from the study: Cytomegalovirus-associated status was assigned to approximately 160 TCR beta chains.

Sequencing was performed with immunoSEQ multiplex PCR; in TCRdb, only in-frame clones are kept and a portion is missing. The sample includes 70,000 or so clones, approximately 93% of them seen just once. Sequencing was performed on PBMCs. This receptor was identified in a man aged 18 to 29 in good health and CMV-seropositive.

CDR3 residues: CASSVDSALANEKLFF. CDR3 DNA: TGTGCCAGCAGCGTAGACAGTGCTCTGGCTAATGAAAAACTGTTTTTT. This rearrangement joins TRBV9 to TRBJ1-4; D call uncertain. The CDR3 has 16 amino acids. V was trimmed by 0 bases and J by 3 bases, leaving 12 bases between them. Looked up from germline, CDR1 is SGDLS and CDR2 is YYNGEE.